These T cell receptor beta chains were read from a single sample in a study of post-analysis software for immune sequencing data. TCRdb re-analysed the PCR reads in MiXCR, keeping a single row per CDR3 protein. The sample carries approximately 460,000 distinct CDR3 sequences, 45% recorded once. The specimen sequenced was blood. The receptors come from a girl aged 10-17 years with multiple sclerosis. Both conserved end residues are part of each CDR3. The D gene is left open where the match is weak. Only some rows state a clone size, as once, few, many or a class for expanded clones.

j_call clone_size v_call d_call cdr3_nt cdr3_aa
TRBJ2-7 NA TRBV7-2 TRBD2 TGTGCCAGCAGCCCCCATTCGACTAGCGGTCCCTACGAGCAGTACTTC CASSPHSTSGPYEQYF
TRBJ2-1 NA TRBV7-2 NA TGTGCCAGCAGCTTAGATGTGGCTAACCCTGAGCAGTTCTTC CASSLDVANPEQFF
TRBJ2-4 NA TRBV7-9 NA TGTGCCAGCAGCCATCACGAAGCCAAAAACATTCAGTACTTC CASSHHEAKNIQYF
TRBJ2-6 NA TRBV9 NA TGTGCCAGCAGCGTATACGGGGATAGCTCTGGGGCCAACGTCCTGACTTTC CASSVYGDSSGANVLTF
TRBJ2-2 NA TRBV6-6 NA TGTGCCAGCACCAGCAGACAGACCGCGAACACCGGGGAGCTGTTTTTT CASTSRQTANTGELFF
TRBJ2-3 NA TRBV28 NA TGTGCCAGCAAAACGGGAGAGGGCACAGATACGCAGTATTTT CASKTGEGTDTQYF
TRBJ2-7 NA TRBV7-9 TRBD2 TGTGCCAGCAGCCACTCACTAGCGGGGGTCTACGAGCAGTACTTC CASSHSLAGVYEQYF
TRBJ2-1 NA TRBV28 TRBD2 TGTGCCAGCATTGGCGGGAGGGGGTACAATGAGCAGTTCTTC CASIGGRGYNEQFF
TRBJ2-4 many TRBV6-6 NA TGTGCCAGCAGTCCGCGGACAGAGTTAAACATTCAGTACTTC CASSPRTELNIQYF
TRBJ1-2 few TRBV11-2 NA TGTGCCAGCAGCTTCCGAAACTATGGCTACACCTTC CASSFRNYGYTF
TRBJ1-1 NA TRBV12-3/TRBV12-4 TRBD1 TGTGCCAGCAGCACAGGGGATTTCTCTGAAGCTTTCTTT CASSTGDFSEAFF
TRBJ2-5 NA TRBV10-3 TRBD1 TGTGCCATCAGTGGGTCGGGACAGGGACAAGAGACCCAGTACTTC CAISGSGQGQETQYF
TRBJ2-3 NA TRBV4-2 TRBD2 TGTGCCAGCAGCCAAGAGATTACTAGCGGGAGTTCAGATACGCAGTATTTT CASSQEITSGSSDTQYF
TRBJ2-5 few TRBV7-2 NA TGTGCCAGCAGCTGGCTGGAGCGGACACAAGAGACCCAGTACTTC CASSWLERTQETQYF
TRBJ2-1 NA TRBV29-1 NA TGCAGCGTTGAAGGGGGGAACCCCTACAATGAGCAGTTCTTC CSVEGGNPYNEQFF
TRBJ1-5 few TRBV4-2 NA TGTGCCAGCAGCCAAGAAGACATCAGGGGTCAGCCCCAGCATTTT CASSQEDIRGQPQHF
TRBJ1-5 NA TRBV7-8 TRBD1 TGTGCCAGCAGCTTTACTTTGACAGGGGGCCGGAGCAATCAGCCCCAGCATTTT CASSFTLTGGRSNQPQHF
TRBJ1-5 NA TRBV28 NA TGTGCCAGCAGTTTCATCACTGGCGCCAATCAGCCCCAGCATTTT CASSFITGANQPQHF
TRBJ2-3 NA TRBV28 TRBD2 TGTGCCAGCAGCCCTCCGGGGGGGGAATATACGCAGTATTTT CASSPPGGEYTQYF
TRBJ2-3 few TRBV7-9 NA TGTGCCAGCCCAGAAGATACGCAGTATTTT CASPEDTQYF
TRBJ2-3 NA TRBV2 NA TGTGCCAGCAGGGTATCAGATACGCAGTATTTT CASRVSDTQYF
TRBJ2-3 few TRBV9 NA TGTGCCAGCAGCCCGGACGACGCCTACGGCACAGATACGCAGTATTTT CASSPDDAYGTDTQYF
TRBJ2-1 few TRBV4-1 TRBD2 TGCGTCAGCAGCCAAGGTGAGCGGGAGGGCCAAAGGGTTGAGCAGTTCTTC CVSSQGEREGQRVEQFF
TRBJ2-1 many TRBV20-1 NA TGCAGTGGTCGCGGAGGTACTGAGCAGTTCTTC CSGRGGTEQFF
TRBJ1-2 NA TRBV5-6 NA TGTGCCAGCAGCTCAACAGCGGGCTACACCTTC CASSSTAGYTF
TRBJ2-1 few TRBV20-1 NA TGCAGTGCTAGAGCTTCCGGTTCCTCCTACAATGAGCAGTTCTTC CSARASGSSYNEQFF
TRBJ1-6 NA TRBV3-1 TRBD1 TGTGCCAGCAGCTCCCCCCGGGACAGGGGAAATTCACCCCTCCACTTT CASSSPRDRGNSPLHF
TRBJ2-3 NA TRBV7-9 TRBD2 TGTGCCAGCAGACCAACCGGGACTAGCGGGAGGTTTGCCACAGATACGCAGTATTTT CASRPTGTSGRFATDTQYF
TRBJ2-7 few TRBV11-2 TRBD1 TGTGCCAGCAGGGCCGGGACAGGAGATTTATACGAGCAGTACTTC CASRAGTGDLYEQYF
TRBJ2-7 few TRBV7-6 TRBD2 TGTGCCGGCAGCCGTAGCGGGGCCCCCTACGAGCAGTACTTC CAGSRSGAPYEQYF
TRBJ2-1 few TRBV10-3 NA TGTGCCATCAGTGAGTCGATTTATCGCGGGTACTCCTACAATGAGCAGTTCTTC CAISESIYRGYSYNEQFF
TRBJ2-3 NA TRBV20-1 NA TGCAGTGCTCAGGGGGGAAGCACAGATACGCAGTATTTT CSAQGGSTDTQYF
TRBJ2-7 few TRBV6-5 NA TGTGCCAGCAGTTACTCACAGGGTCCCCTCTCCTACGAGCAGTACTTC CASSYSQGPLSYEQYF
TRBJ2-1 NA TRBV4-1 TRBD2 TGCGCCAGCAGCCTAGGGACTAGCGGGGGACAACGTGTTGAGCAGTTCTTC CASSLGTSGGQRVEQFF
TRBJ2-1 few TRBV11-2 NA TGTGCCAGCAGCTTCACTGCCTCCAATGAGCAGTTCTTC CASSFTASNEQFF
TRBJ1-2 NA TRBV7-2 TRBD1 TGTGCCAGTAGCTCGACAGGGTGGGACTACACCTTC CASSSTGWDYTF
TRBJ2-4 few TRBV10-3 NA TGTGCCATCAGTGAGGGTCGTAGGGGGACGACTTACGAGCAGCACTTC CAISEGRRGTTYEQHF
TRBJ1-2 NA TRBV11-2 NA TGTGCCAGCAGCTTAGATAAACAGCAAAGCTACACCTTC CASSLDKQQSYTF
TRBJ2-1 NA TRBV30 TRBD2 TGTGCCTGGAGTTCGGGGCTAGCGGGCAATGAGCAGGTCTTC CAWSSGLAGNEQVF
TRBJ1-1 NA TRBV7-2 NA TGTGCCAGCACGATAGGGGCGGCGAAATTAGGCACTGAAGCTTTCTTT CASTIGAAKLGTEAFF
TRBJ2-7 NA TRBV7-9 NA TGTGCCAGCAGCTTAGTTATTTTGGGACCATTCTACGAGCAGTACTTC CASSLVILGPFYEQYF
TRBJ1-1 NA TRBV28 NA TGTGCCAGCAGATACAGAGAGATGGGGACGAACACTGAAGCTTTCTTT CASRYREMGTNTEAFF
TRBJ2-1 NA TRBV7-7 TRBD2 TGTGCTAGCAGCATCCGGACGGGACTAGGTACCAATGAGCAGTTCTTC CASSIRTGLGTNEQFF
TRBJ2-7 few TRBV9 TRBD2 TGTGCCAGCAGCGTAGATGGGAGGGCCCCACGAGAGCAGTACTTC CASSVDGRAPREQYF
TRBJ1-1 NA TRBV27 NA TGTGCCAGCAGTCCCTCACGGACCGCAGTCTACACTGAAGCTTTCTTT CASSPSRTAVYTEAFF
TRBJ2-7 NA TRBV7-9 TRBD1 TGTGCCAGCAGCCCCAGGGGGCCACCTAGTTCCTACGAGCAGTACTTC CASSPRGPPSSYEQYF
TRBJ1-6 NA TRBV5-1 TRBD1 TGCGCCAGCAGCCCAGGACAGGGGGCAGGATCACCCCTCCACTTT CASSPGQGAGSPLHF
TRBJ2-5 NA TRBV28 NA TGTGCCAGCAACCCAGGGCGTTATTCGGAGACCCAGTACTTC CASNPGRYSETQYF
TRBJ2-1 NA TRBV20-1 NA TGCAGTGCTAGCCGAGGGGGCGGGGGAGTGAATGAGCAGTTCTTC CSASRGGGGVNEQFF
TRBJ1-2 few TRBV7-2 NA TGTGCCAGCAGCCAACGACAGGAACCCCTCTATGGCTACACCTTC CASSQRQEPLYGYTF
TRBJ2-1 NA TRBV29-1 NA TGCAGCGCTGACAGTGTAGATGAGCAGTTCTTC CSADSVDEQFF
TRBJ1-2 many TRBV7-2 TRBD1 TGTGCCAGCTCCGTTGACAGGGGTTATGGCTACACCTTC CASSVDRGYGYTF
TRBJ2-1 NA TRBV28 TRBD2 TGTGCCAGTGGGGTAGCGGGATTAAAAGGAGAGCAGTTCTTC CASGVAGLKGEQFF
TRBJ2-3 NA TRBV12-3/TRBV12-4 NA TGTGCCAGCAGTCAATCCGCAGATACGCAGTATTTT CASSQSADTQYF
TRBJ2-7 NA TRBV12-3/TRBV12-4 TRBD1 TGTGCCAGCAAGATGGGACAGGGTGGGGAATACGAGCAGTACTTC CASKMGQGGEYEQYF
TRBJ2-3 few TRBV20-1 TRBD2 TGCAGTGCTAGAGAGCTAGCGGGAGTCAACACAGATACGCAGTATTTT CSARELAGVNTDTQYF
TRBJ2-3 NA TRBV3-1 NA TGTGCCAGCAGCCAAACAGGGTCTGGCACAGATACGCAGTATTTT CASSQTGSGTDTQYF
TRBJ2-7 few TRBV12-3/TRBV12-4 NA TGTGCCAGCAGTTTGGGGGTCCTAATAGACGAGCAGTACTTC CASSLGVLIDEQYF
TRBJ2-5 NA TRBV18 NA TGTGCCAGCTTACCAGGGATCCAAGAGACCCAGTACTTC CASLPGIQETQYF